The rows below give T cell receptor beta chains drawn from one sample of a study of cytomegalovirus exposure and HLA in healthy donors. Only in-frame clones appear in the TCRdb table, and some are missing; sequencing was by immunoSEQ multiplex PCR. The sample includes 130,000 or so clones, around 84% seen only once; the top ten take just under 3%. Sequenced sample: PBMCs. All receptors derive from a woman aged 18-29 years in good health and CMV-seropositive. Both conserved end residues are part of each CDR3. A D gene is named only where the DNA matches it firmly. Only some rows state a clone size, as once, few, many or a class for expanded clones.

abundance	v_gene	len	d_gene	j_gene	CDR3nt	CDR3aa
.	TRBV18	14	.	TRBJ1-1	TGTGCCAGCTCACCACAGGAGTTCGGCACTGAAGCTTTCTTT	CASSPQEFGTEAFF
.	TRBV6-5	14	.	TRBJ1-5	TGTGCCAGCAGTTCGACGGAGAGTAATCAGCCCCAGCATTTT	CASSSTESNQPQHF
.	TRBV7-9	12	.	TRBJ2-7	TGTGCCAGCAGCTCGCAGGGGTGCGAGCAGTACTTC	CASSSQGCEQYF
.	TRBV29-1	14	TRBD1	TRBJ1-2	TGCAGCGGTAAACAGGGGGGAGCTAACTATGGCTACACCTTC	CSGKQGGANYGYTF
.	TRBV23-1	14	.	TRBJ1-2	TGCGCCAGCAGCGGCCTCTGGACTGGACGGGGCTACACCTTC	CASSGLWTGRGYTF
.	TRBV5-5	12	TRBD1	TRBJ2-7	TGTGCCAGCAGCTTCGGACAGGGGCCCGGGTACTTC	CASSFGQGPGYF
.	TRBV30	11	.	TRBJ2-7	TGTGCCTGGAGTGACGGCTACGAGCAGTACTTC	CAWSDGYEQYF
.	TRBV11-2	15	TRBD2	TRBJ2-1	TGTGCCAGCAGCTTAGAGGGCGGGGGGAACTATGAGCAGTTCTTC	CASSLEGGGNYEQFF
few	TRBV13	15	TRBD2	TRBJ2-7	TGTGCCAGCACCCCGGGACTAGCGGGGCCTAGAGAGCAGTACTTC	CASTPGLAGPREQYF
.	TRBV13	14	TRBD1	TRBJ1-5	TGTGCCAGCAGCTTGCGTCAGGGGGGCGGGCCCCAGCATTTT	CASSLRQGGGPQHF
.	TRBV6-5	16	TRBD1	TRBJ2-7	TGTGCCAGCAGTTACTCGGCGACAGGGGGATCCTACGAGCAGTACTTC	CASSYSATGGSYEQYF
.	TRBV4-1	15	TRBD2	TRBJ2-7	TGCGCCAGCAGCCCCGGCGGGAGAAACTTCTACGAGCAGTACTTC	CASSPGGRNFYEQYF
.	TRBV5-1	15	.	TRBJ2-7	TGCGCCAGCAGCCTGCTAGGCGGCCATGGCTACGAGCAGTACTTC	CASSLLGGHGYEQYF
once	TRBV19	13	TRBD1	TRBJ1-2	TGTGCCAGTAGGGGGACAGGGAACTATGGCTACACCTTC	CASRGTGNYGYTF
.	TRBV5-1	16	TRBD2	TRBJ2-5	TGCGCCAGCAGCACGACTAGCGGGGGATTCCAAGAGACCCAGTACTTC	CASSTTSGGFQETQYF
once	TRBV7-2	17	TRBD2	TRBJ2-1	TGTGCCAGCAGCCTATGGACTAGCGGGGGCCGGTACAATGAGCAGTTCTTC	CASSLWTSGGRYNEQFF
few	TRBV7-9	14	.	TRBJ1-6	TGTGCCAGCAGCCCGGGACTGGGTAATTCACCCCTCCACTTT	CASSPGLGNSPLHF
.	TRBV30	13	.	TRBJ2-3	TGTGCCTGGAGTGATAGCGGCACAGATACGCAGTATTTT	CAWSDSGTDTQYF
once	TRBV4-1	14	TRBD1	TRBJ1-2	TGCGCCAGCAGCCTCCCGGACAGGGTGTATGGCTACACCTTC	CASSLPDRVYGYTF
.	TRBV28	14	.	TRBJ2-7	TGTGCCAGCAGTTTTAGGGGCCTCACCTACGAGCAGTACTTC	CASSFRGLTYEQYF
few	TRBV19	16	TRBD1	TRBJ2-7	TGTGCCAGTAGTATTCCTTCGGGACAGGGGACCTACGAGCAGTACTTC	CASSIPSGQGTYEQYF
.	TRBV18	15	.	TRBJ1-5	TGTGCCAGCTCAACCTCAACAGGATCGGATCAGCCCCAGCATTTT	CASSTSTGSDQPQHF
.	TRBV19	16	TRBD1	TRBJ1-5	TGTGCCAGTAGCCAAGTAACAGGGGGAAGCAATCAGCCCCAGCATTTT	CASSQVTGGSNQPQHF
.	TRBV7-9	14	TRBD2	TRBJ2-1	TGTGCCAGCAGAGAGGGGACTAGCGTTAATGAGCAGTTCTTC	CASREGTSVNEQFF
.	TRBV7-3	15	TRBD1	TRBJ1-5	TGTGCCAGCAGCCAAGACAGGGTTTGGAATCAGCCCCAGCATTTT	CASSQDRVWNQPQHF
few	TRBV13	12	.	TRBJ2-7	TGTGCCAGCAGCCATGGGAGCTACGAGCAGTACTTC	CASSHGSYEQYF
.	TRBV5-6	13	.	TRBJ2-1	TGTGCCAGCAGCCTCCCCGGGACAAATGAGCAGTTCTTC	CASSLPGTNEQFF
.	TRBV5-1	12	TRBD1	TRBJ1-2	TGCGCCAGCAGCAGTCAGGGGGCTGGCTACACCTTC	CASSSQGAGYTF
once	TRBV6-1	15	TRBD2	TRBJ2-1	TGTGCCAGCAGTATACTAGCGGGGGCCTACAATGAGCAGTTCTTC	CASSILAGAYNEQFF
.	TRBV19	15	TRBD1	TRBJ2-5	TGTGCCAGTAGTCTTTTGACAGGGGCGGGGGAGACCCAGTACTTC	CASSLLTGAGETQYF
.	TRBV14	13	.	TRBJ2-6	TGTGCCAGCAGATACTCTGGGGCCAACGTCCTGACTTTC	CASRYSGANVLTF
once	TRBV7-9	14	.	TRBJ2-2	TGTGCCAGCAGCTTAGACGGGAACACCGGGGAGCTGTTTTTT	CASSLDGNTGELFF
.	TRBV5-6	15	.	TRBJ1-1	TGTGCCAGCAGCCCTCCACGGGTTGGGAACACTGAAGCTTTCTTT	CASSPPRVGNTEAFF
once	TRBV19	14	.	TRBJ2-2	TGTGCCAGTACCCTAGGGGGAGGGTCCGGGGAGCTGTTTTTT	CASTLGGGSGELFF
.	TRBV6-6	14	TRBD1	TRBJ1-6	TGTGCCAGCAGTCAGACAGGGGGGAATTCACCCCTCCACTTT	CASSQTGGNSPLHF
few	TRBV2	14	TRBD1	TRBJ1-5	TGTGCCAGCAGTGGACAGGGGTTCAATCAGCCCCAGCATTTT	CASSGQGFNQPQHF
.	TRBV2	14	.	TRBJ2-5	TGTGCCAGCACGAAAGAAACAGCCCAAGAGACCCAGTACTTC	CASTKETAQETQYF
.	TRBV28	17	TRBD1	TRBJ1-4	TGTGCCAGCAGTTTAGGGACAGGGCCTGTGTGGAGCGAAAAACTGTTTTTT	CASSLGTGPVWSEKLFF
few	TRBV19	13	.	TRBJ2-1	TGTGCCAGTAGTAGCCTCCAGGACAATGAGCAGTTCTTC	CASSSLQDNEQFF
few	TRBV14	16	TRBD2	TRBJ2-1	TGTGCCAGCAGCCAAGGTCACGGGGGGGCCTACAATGAGCAGTTCTTC	CASSQGHGGAYNEQFF
.	TRBV27	13	.	TRBJ1-1	TGTGCCAGCAGTTTCCTCGGGGACACTGAAGCTTTCTTT	CASSFLGDTEAFF
.	TRBV5-1	14	TRBD1	TRBJ2-7	TGCGCCAGCAGCCTAAGGGACAGCCCAATGGAGCAGTACTTC	CASSLRDSPMEQYF
.	TRBV12-5	17	.	TRBJ2-6	TGTGCTAGTGGTGTGGACGGAGTAAACTCTGGGGCCAACGTCCTGACTTTC	CASGVDGVNSGANVLTF
.	TRBV4-2	13	.	TRBJ2-1	TGTGCCGCCGCCTTGACTATCTACAATGAGCAGTTCTTC	CAAALTIYNEQFF
.	TRBV5-1	15	.	TRBJ1-2	TGCGCCAGCAGCTTGGGCGACCCCGAGGGTTATGGCTACACCTTC	CASSLGDPEGYGYTF
.	TRBV6-5	16	.	TRBJ1-5	TGTGCCAGCAGTTCTCCGGGGGTCTATAGCAATCAGCCCCAGCATTTT	CASSSPGVYSNQPQHF
.	TRBV4-1	15	.	TRBJ2-1	TGCGCCAGCAGCCATCCCGGGACTCCGGAGGATGAGCAGTTCTTC	CASSHPGTPEDEQFF
once	TRBV28	14	.	TRBJ1-3	TGTGCCAGCAGTACCGGGGGATCTGGAAACACCATATATTTT	CASSTGGSGNTIYF
.	TRBV7-9	14	.	TRBJ2-7	TGTTCCAGCAGCTTACGGGATCTCACGGTAGAGCAGTACTTC	CSSSLRDLTVEQYF